Only a few counts were recorded for the clone carrying this T cell receptor beta chain. What it binds is not known. This specimen comes from a study of STAT3 mutations in large granular lymphocyte leukemia. Background on the study: Canonical activating STAT3 mutations were detected in roughly half of the longitudinally sequenced T-LGLL patients. General study points: No sample exists from the first appearance of each clone. Every T-cell large granular lymphocyte leukemia patient had at least one immunodominant TCR beta clonotype. Variable sampling intervals and differing treatment regimens complicated linking therapy response to TCR clonal burden changes.

Profiled with immunoSEQ multiplex PCR; TCRdb holds only in-frame clones, not every one. This repertoire shows about 7,000 clones, roughly 50% found once; its top ten account for 76%. The receptor's source is a boy younger than 18 with T-cell large granular lymphocyte leukemia. Some clones in this sample may be carry-over from other donors' samples. Specimen: peripheral blood mononuclear cells.

CDR3 amino acids: CATSPLRGSYEQYF. The CDR3 DNA reads TGTGCCACCAGCCCCCTCCGGGGCTCCTACGAGCAGTACTTC. The chain combines TRBV15 with TRBJ2-7; tentative D call: TRBD2 (5 bases). Deletions cut 5 bases from V and 0 bases from J, with 11 bases between. The germline V gene encodes CDR1 LNHNV and CDR2 YYDKDF (reference sequence). This CDR3 has 14 amino acids.